Following are 7 T cell receptor beta chains from one sample sequenced in a study of blood T cell repertoires in COVID-19. Method: immunoSEQ multiplex PCR; TCRdb's copy keeps in-frame clones and lacks some. There are some 48,000 clones in the sample; less than 95% occur only once, and just over 5% lies in the top ten. Specimen: peripheral blood. All receptors come from a man between 65 and 80 years old with acute or convalescent COVID-19.

This sequence joins TRBV5-1 and TRBJ2-1; 7 positions agree with TRBD1. In germline, CDR1 is SGHRS, CDR2 YFSETQ. This CDR3 region has 14 residues. V was pared by 3 bases and J by 9 bases, with 9 bases of the junction left unmatched. The CDR3 bases are TGCGCCAGCAGCTGGAGCGGACCAGGGGGTGAGCAGTTCTTC. Amino acids: CASSWSGPGGEQFF. Filled out from reference TRBV5-1 and TRBJ2-1, the complete variable domain reads KAGVTQTPRYLIKTRGQQVTLSCSPISGHRSVSWYQQTPGQGLQFLFEYFSETQRNKGNFPGRFSGRQFSNSRSEMNVSTLELGDSALYLCASSWSGPGGEQFFGPGTRLTVL.

The chain uses TRBV27 and TRBJ2-7; no definite D call. Germline V gene data show CDR1 as MNHEY and CDR2 as SMNVEV (reference sequence). V shed 1 base and J shed 2 bases, with 12 bases lying between them. This CDR3 contains 15 residues. The CDR3 loop reads CASSLLAGYTYEQYF. DNA for the CDR3: TGTGCCAGCAGTTTATTGGCAGGCTACACCTACGAGCAGTACTTC.

V is TRBV7-8 and J is TRBJ2-7, with D perhaps matching TRBD1 (6 bases). The CDR3 is 14 amino acids. Germline V gene lookup returns CDR1 SGHVS and CDR2 FQNEAQ. Trimming removed 1 base from V and 0 bases from J, with 7 bases in between. CDR3 loop: CASSLVDSSYEQYF. In nucleotides, the CDR3 is TGTGCCAGCAGCTTAGTGGACAGCTCCTACGAGCAGTACTTC.

The rearrangement joins TRBV10-2 to TRBJ2-3; no clear D gene. Trimming shortened V by 6 bases and J by 3 bases, and 10 bases separated the two germline ends. Germline lookup yields CDR1 WSHSY and CDR2 SAAADI. There are 13 residues in the CDR3. Here the CDR3 reads CASRAYPTDTQYF. CDR3 bases: TGCGCCAGCAGAGCGTACCCGACAGATACGCAGTATTTT.

The chain joins TRBV15 to TRBJ2-5, with D possibly being TRBD2 (5 bases). The CDR3 spans 16 residues. Germline-derived CDR1 and CDR2 are LNHNV and YYDKDF (reference sequence). Trimming cost V 1 base and J 4 bases, with 16 bases left between them. Here the CDR3 DNA reads TGTGCCACCAGCAGAGGGGTCAATCGGGAACGAGAGACCCAGTACTTC. Translation gives CATSRGVNRERETQYF.

The gene calls are TRBV29-1 and TRBJ2-7; the D gene is possibly TRBD1 (5 bases). The germline V gene has CDR1 SQVTM and CDR2 ANQGSEA. V shed 7 bases and J shed 3 bases, with 10 bases lying between them. The CDR3 has 11 amino acids. The CDR3 is CSARDLYEQYF. In nucleotides, the CDR3 is TGCAGCGCCAGGGATCTCTACGAGCAGTACTTC.

The J gene is TRBJ1-1, the V gene TRBV7-2; the D is unclear. Trimming stripped 1 base from V and 4 bases from J, with 10 bases between. This CDR3 is built from 14 residues. Germline lookup yields CDR1 SGHTA and CDR2 FQGNSA. CDR3 loop: CASSLVREATEAFF. The CDR3 bases are TGTGCCAGCAGCTTAGTGAGGGAGGCCACTGAAGCTTTCTTT.